Below, 13 T cell receptor beta chains from the same sample are listed, as sequenced in a study of T cell changes during pregnancy in multiple sclerosis. Clones were sequenced by immunoSEQ multiplex PCR, and TCRdb holds only the in-frame ones, with some missing. The repertoire holds more than 55,000 clones, with around 94% as singletons. The sample was peripheral blood, taken in the third trimester of pregnancy. Every receptor here comes from a female donor with multiple sclerosis, enrolled in a pregnancy study.

This chain links TRBV4-2 with TRBJ2-3; 7 bases agree with TRBD2. The CDR3 has 15 amino acids. V gave up 0 bases and J gave up 4 bases; unmatched junction bases: 4. The germline gives CDR1 LGHNA, CDR2 YNFKEQ. CDR3 residues: CASSQDGGDSDTQYF. The CDR3 DNA reads as TGTGCCAGCAGCCAAGATGGGGGGGATTCAGATACGCAGTATTTT.

The V gene is TRBV5-6, the J gene TRBJ1-1; no firm D call. Germline lookup yields CDR1 SGHDT and CDR2 YYEEEE. The length of the CDR3 is 11 residues. The V end was cut by 4 bases, the J end by 2 bases, with 3 bases between. The CDR3 DNA reads as TGTGCCAGCAGCCGTAACACTGAAGCTTTCTTT. Encoded protein: CASSRNTEAFF.

The chain is built from TRBV10-1 and TRBJ2-7; possibly TRBD2 for D (6 bases). From germline, CDR1 is WNHNN and CDR2 SYGVQD (reference sequence). V gave up 3 bases and J gave up 3 bases, with 12 bases separating them. The CDR3 totals 14 residues. As DNA, the CDR3 is TGCGCCAGCAGTGAAGACTTGGGGGGCTACGAGCAGTACTTC. Translated: CASSEDLGGYEQYF.

This clone was recorded once. The CDR3 coding sequence is TGTGCCATCGCTCGGGGTGAAAAACTGTTTTTT. This codes for CAIARGEKLFF. V is TRBV10-3 and J is TRBJ1-4; D call uncertain. The V and J ends lost 8 bases and 7 bases respectively, with 8 bases between them. The CDR3 is 11 amino acids. Germline CDR1 is ENHRY and CDR2 is SYGVKD.

This chain joins TRBV6-4 and TRBJ1-6; the match to TRBD1 covers 10 bases. The CDR3 runs to 13 residues. J lost 10 bases, V lost 4 bases, and 1 base had no gene match. CDR1 is MRHNA, CDR2 SNTAGT, per germline. The CDR3 DNA sequence: TGTGCCAGCAGTGGGACAGGGGGATCACCCCTCCACTTT. Residues: CASSGTGGSPLHF.

V gene TRBV10-3 combines with J gene TRBJ2-3, with TRBD2 matching 11 bases. The germline V gene has CDR1 ENHRY and CDR2 SYGVKD. The CDR3 runs 15 residues. Germline trimming cut 1 base from V and 7 bases from J; bases unmatched to any gene: 4. CDR3 residues: CAISELAGGPHTQYF. The CDR3 DNA reads as TGTGCCATCAGTGAGTTAGCGGGAGGGCCACATACGCAGTATTTT.

The chain recombines TRBV28 with TRBJ1-1; tentatively, D is TRBD1 (5 bases). The CDR3 is 13 residues long. V was trimmed by 2 bases and J by 4 bases, leaving 8 bases between them. Germline V CDR1 and CDR2: MDHEN, SYDVKM. The CDR3 nucleotides are TGTGCCAGCAGTTTACGGGGGGGCACTGAAGCTTTCTTT. It encodes CASSLRGGTEAFF.

This sequence joins TRBV19 and TRBJ1-1, with D hard to call. V lost 3 bases, J lost 4 bases, and 9 bases lay in between. The germline CDR1 and CDR2 sequences are LNHDA and SQIVND (reference sequence). The CDR3 extends over 13 amino acids. The CDR3 DNA follows: TGTGCCAGTAGTATGAAGGAGCCCACTGAAGCTTTCTTT. Translating it yields CASSMKEPTEAFF.

The chain recombines TRBV9 with TRBJ1-2, with a possible D match to TRBD1 (5 bases). Germline CDR1 and CDR2: SGDLS and YYNGEE. This CDR3 is built from 14 residues. The V end was cut by 1 base, the J end by 0 bases, with 7 bases between. CDR3 in amino acids: CASSVQGSNYGYTF. The CDR3 region has the DNA TGTGCCAGCAGCGTACAGGGATCTAACTATGGCTACACCTTC. Supplemented by reference TRBV9 and TRBJ1-2, the full variable domain reads DSGVTQTPKHLITATGQRVTLRCSPRSGDLSVYWYQQSLDQGLQFLIQYYNGEERAKGNILERFSAQQFPDLHSELNLSSLELGDSALYFCASSVQGSNYGYTFGSGTRLTVV.

J is TRBJ2-1 and V is TRBV5-4; the match to TRBD2 covers 10 bases. The V and J ends lost 4 bases and 4 bases, in that order; junction bases with no gene match: 5. The CDR3 runs to 15 residues. From germline, CDR1 is SGHNT and CDR2 YYREEE (reference sequence). The CDR3 loop is CASSETSGPYNEQFF. In DNA, the CDR3 is TGTGCCAGCAGCGAGACTAGCGGGCCTTACAATGAGCAGTTCTTC. The variable domain in full, with the rest retrieved from reference TRBV5-4 and TRBJ2-1, is ETGVTQSPTHLIKTRGQQVTLRCSSQSGHNTVSWYQQALGQGPQFIFQYYREEENGRGNFPPRFSGLQFPNYSSELNVNALELDDSALYLCASSETSGPYNEQFFGPGTRLTVL.

J is TRBJ1-4 and V is TRBV5-1; the D is unclear. Between the trimmed V and J ends, which lost 0 bases and 0 bases, there was a span of 3 bases. The CDR3 runs to 14 residues. Germline V lookup: CDR1 SGHRS, CDR2 YFSETQ. CDR3 in amino acids: CASSLDSTNEKLFF. The CDR3 DNA follows: TGCGCCAGCAGCTTGGACTCAACTAATGAAAAACTGTTTTTT.

The genes are TRBV5-1 and TRBJ1-4, with 7 bases identical to TRBD1. Trimming removed 3 bases from V and 5 bases from J; junction bases left unmatched: 4. Germline V gives CDR1 SGHRS, CDR2 YFSETQ. The CDR3 is 14 residues long. CDR3 loop: CASSYGTENEKLFF. As DNA, the CDR3 is TGCGCCAGCAGCTACGGGACAGAGAATGAAAAACTGTTTTTT.

The V and J genes are TRBV19 and TRBJ1-1, with TRBD1 identical over 8 bases. Germline values: CDR1 LNHDA, CDR2 SQIVND (reference sequence). V dropped 5 bases and J dropped 3; count of bases not matched to a gene: 8. The CDR3 is made up of 15 amino acids. CDR3 DNA: TGTGCCAGTAGTCGGACAGGGTTTGTGGACACTGAAGCTTTCTTT. This gives the protein CASSRTGFVDTEAFF.